Sequencing of this TCR beta chain was carried out in a study of control samples from healthy donors and cancer patients. TCRdb keeps only in-frame clones here, not all; method: immunoSEQ multiplex PCR. Of about 140,000 clones in the sample, about 90% were seen once. There are 16 residues in the CDR3. Trimming removed 1 base from V and 7 bases from J; junction bases left unmatched: 8. Per germline, CDR1 SEHNR and CDR2 FQNEAQ (reference sequence). Sample: blood. The chain carries TRBV7-9 and TRBJ2-1, with TRBD1 matching over 9 bases. This receptor was taken from a man aged 25-45 years in good health. The CDR3 protein is CASSLVWTGAGNEQFF. CDR3 DNA sequence: TGTGCCAGCAGCTTAGTATGGACAGGGGCGGGTAATGAGCAGTTCTTC.